The 23 T cell receptor beta chains below were found in one sample sequenced in a study of T cell responses to AZD1222 COVID-19 vaccine (dated by TCRdb to the early 2020s). The time point tag for this specimen amounts to: sample from adult after SARS-CoV-2 infection, after symptom onset. Receptor amplification or capture employed the immunoSEQ multiplex PCR assay. TCRdb limited this immuneACCESS table to in-frame rearrangements with V and J called. A share of clones is missing; checked studies link under half to unresolved V genes, and the rest is unexplained. This sample gives 130,000 to 150,000 clones in total; around 92% of them show up just once. The leading ten clones occupy roughly 12% of the sample. The sample consisted of peripheral blood, taken after recovery from COVID-19. The receptor source for this set is an adult who had recovered from COVID-19.

CDR3 sequence (DNA): TGTGCCACCAGTGTGAGAGGGGGCGTCAAGAACACCGGGGAGCTGTTTTTT. Protein product: CATSVRGGVKNTGELFF. V usage is TRBV24-1 and J usage is TRBJ2-2; 7 nucleotides line up with TRBD1. Germline V gene sequence: CDR1 KGHDR, CDR2 SFDVKD. The length of the CDR3 is 17 residues. After removal of 5 bases from V and 1 base from J, the junction contained 9 bases not matched to a gene.

The chain links TRBV6-1 to TRBJ2-7; D is unclear. CDR3 length: 14 residues. From germline, CDR1 is MNHNS and CDR2 SASEGT. Between the trimmed V and J ends, which lost 1 base and 5 bases, there was a span of 12 bases. This CDR3 is CASSEGGLEDEQYF. In nucleotides, the CDR3 is TGTGCCAGCAGTGAAGGGGGTCTCGAGGACGAGCAGTACTTC.

This chain joins TRBV6-5 and TRBJ1-1, with TRBD1 matching over 8 bases. V was pared by 6 bases and J by 1 base, with 7 bases of the junction left unmatched. The CDR3 sequence is 15 residues long. From germline, CDR1 is MNHEY and CDR2 SVGAGI. In nucleotides, the CDR3 is TGTGCCAGCAGCCCCCTGGGACAGGCGAACACTGAAGCTTTCTTT. It codes for CASSPLGQANTEAFF.

The chain links TRBV29-1 to TRBJ2-3; D gene ambiguous. The germline V gene has CDR1 SQVTM and CDR2 ANQGSEA. V gave up 6 bases and J gave up 2 bases, with 12 bases separating them. The CDR3 consists of 13 residues. Here the CDR3 reads CSVSSRITDTQYF. The CDR3 bases are TGCAGCGTCTCAAGCAGGATCACAGATACGCAGTATTTT.

The chain joins TRBV10-1 to TRBJ1-1, with no clear D. The V end was cut by 7 bases, the J end by 0 bases, with 24 bases between. Germline CDR1 reads WNHNN; CDR2 reads SYGVQD (reference sequence). The CDR3 sequence is 18 residues long. The CDR3: CASNSDLLLFRMNTEAFF. The CDR3 DNA follows: TGCGCCAGCAACTCGGACCTCCTCCTGTTTCGAATGAACACTGAAGCTTTCTTT.

V usage is TRBV28 and J usage is TRBJ2-7, with D possibly TRBD2 on 5 matching bases. The CDR3 has 15 residues. Looked up from germline, CDR1 is MDHEN and CDR2 is SYDVKM. V dropped 4 bases and J dropped 1 base, with 14 bases sitting between them. For the CDR3, the DNA is TGTGCCAGCAGTTCCCGCCCTCTAGCATCCTACGAGCAGTACTTC. Translating gives CASSSRPLASYEQYF.

This clone was picked up one time. V usage is TRBV7-2 and J usage is TRBJ2-1, with D hard to call. The CDR3 runs 15 residues. Per the germline V gene, CDR1 is SGHTA and CDR2 is FQGNSA. V was trimmed by 5 bases and J by 4 bases, leaving 15 bases between them. The CDR3 DNA reads as TGTGCCAGCAGCCCTCTTTTATTGCGGTACAATGAGCAGTTCTTC. Translated, it gives CASSPLLLRYNEQFF.

The J gene is TRBJ2-2, the V gene TRBV7-3; 8 positions agree with TRBD1. Unmatched junction bases numbered 7, after V lost 6 bases and J lost 1 base. Germline lookup yields CDR1 SGHTA and CDR2 FQGTGA. The CDR3 totals 16 residues. CDR3 region: CASRQAGTGNTGELFF. DNA of the CDR3: TGTGCCAGCAGGCAAGCCGGGACAGGGAACACCGGGGAGCTGTTTTTT.

The chain employs TRBV19 and TRBJ1-3; D remains unclear. V dropped 0 bases and J dropped 0 bases, with 6 bases sitting between them. CDR1 is LNHDA, CDR2 SQIVND, per germline (reference sequence). The CDR3 runs 15 residues. CDR3 protein: CASSIDRGSGNTIYF. CDR3 nucleotides: TGTGCCAGTAGTATAGATCGGGGCTCTGGAAACACCATATATTTT.

The chain carries TRBV28 and TRBJ1-2; 10 positions agree with TRBD1. Per germline, CDR1 MDHEN and CDR2 SYDVKM. Trimming at V came to 5 bases and at J to 0 bases, leaving 12 bases not matched to a gene. The CDR3 consists of 18 residues. CDR3 sequence reads: CASSTLDRGVRSNYGYTF. In nucleotides, the CDR3 is TGTGCCAGCAGTACTTTGGACAGGGGGGTCCGTTCTAACTATGGCTACACCTTC.

The chain combines TRBV15 with TRBJ2-7; D gene ambiguous. The CDR3 spans 15 residues. Germline lookup yields CDR1 LNHNV and CDR2 YYDKDF (reference sequence). Trimming left V 1 base short and J 0 bases short, with 10 bases between. CDR3 coding DNA: TGTGCCACCAGCAGAGGTGGGAAAAGCTCCTACGAGCAGTACTTC. Translated, it gives CATSRGGKSSYEQYF.

The chain has TRBV11-2 and TRBJ2-2, with 14 bases that match TRBD2. Germline assignment: CDR1 SGHAT and CDR2 FQNNGV. The CDR3 runs to 18 residues. The junction had 4 bases not matched to a gene; V was cut back by 3 bases and J by 1 base. The CDR3 DNA sequence: TGTGCCAGCAGCTTTGGGACTAGCGGGAGTTTGAACACCGGGGAGCTGTTTTTT. It encodes CASSFGTSGSLNTGELFF.

The chain employs TRBV19 and TRBJ2-7; D remains ambiguous. CDR3 length: 14 residues. Germline assignment: CDR1 LNHDA and CDR2 SQIVND (reference sequence). Trimming pared 5 bases from V and 1 base from J, leaving 12 bases between. CDR3 protein: CASSSAQPSYEQYF. DNA of the CDR3: TGTGCCAGTAGTTCAGCCCAGCCTTCCTACGAGCAGTACTTC.

The rearrangement joins TRBV6-5 to TRBJ1-4; D is uncertain. The CDR3 contains 14 residues. The V and J ends lost 5 bases and 5 bases respectively, with 12 bases between them. The germline gives CDR1 MNHEY, CDR2 SVGAGI. CDR3 coding DNA: TGTGCCAGCAGTCTTGGTATGGCGAATGAAAAACTGTTTTTT. Amino acid sequence: CASSLGMANEKLFF.

The V gene is TRBV5-1, the J gene TRBJ2-1; D assignment may be TRBD1 or TRBD2 (5 bases each). V was trimmed by 0 bases and J by 0 bases, leaving 13 bases between them. Germline-derived CDR1 and CDR2 are SGHRS and YFSETQ. This CDR3 has 17 amino acids. DNA for the CDR3: TGCGCCAGCAGCTTGGAACGGGGCCCGGGCTCCTACAATGAGCAGTTCTTC. Translation: CASSLERGPGSYNEQFF. The variable domain in full, completed from reference TRBV5-1 and TRBJ2-1, reads KAGVTQTPRYLIKTRGQQVTLSCSPISGHRSVSWYQQTPGQGLQFLFEYFSETQRNKGNFPGRFSGRQFSNSRSEMNVSTLELGDSALYLCASSLERGPGSYNEQFFGPGTRLTVL.

The rearrangement joins TRBV6-5 to TRBJ2-7, with D maybe TRBD1 (6 bases). Germline CDR1 and CDR2: MNHEY and SVGAGI. Trimming left V 2 bases short and J 3 bases short, with 11 bases between. CDR3 length: 14 amino acids. The CDR3: CASSYRQGHYEQYF. In DNA form, the CDR3 reads TGTGCCAGCAGTTACCGCCAGGGACACTACGAGCAGTACTTC.

This chain connects TRBV28 to TRBJ2-5; TRBD2 agrees at 10 bases. CDR3 length: 20 residues. Losses at the gene ends were 5 bases for V and 7 bases for J; bases not matched to a gene: 25. CDR1 and CDR2 from the germline V gene are MDHEN and SYDVKM. The CDR3 sequence is CASSPRQGRGLAGAKGTQYF. In DNA form, the CDR3 reads TGTGCCAGCAGTCCGAGACAGGGGAGAGGCCTAGCGGGAGCTAAGGGGACCCAGTACTTC. Based on the CDR3 plus reference TRBV28 and TRBJ2-5, the full variable domain is DVKVTQSSRYLVKRTGEKVFLECVQDMDHENMFWYRQDPGLGLRLIYFSYDVKMKEKGDIPEGYSVSREKKERFSLILESASTNQTSMYLCASSPRQGRGLAGAKGTQYFGPGTRLLVL.

This clone was detected once. V and J are TRBV29-1 and TRBJ2-1; 10 bases are a match to TRBD2. The germline gives CDR1 SQVTM, CDR2 ANQGSEA. V dropped 7 bases and J dropped 6; count of bases not matched to a gene: 12. The CDR3 loop spans 15 amino acids. The chain's CDR3 is CSASKREGFSNEQFF. The CDR3 bases are TGCAGCGCCAGCAAGCGGGAGGGTTTTTCCAATGAGCAGTTCTTC.

This chain connects TRBV6-5 to TRBJ2-7; tentative D call: TRBD1 (6 bases). V was trimmed by 5 bases and J by 6 bases, leaving 17 bases between them. The CDR3 totals 14 residues. The germline CDR1 and CDR2 sequences are MNHEY and SVGAGI. The CDR3 loop reads CASSNNRALAEQYF. In DNA form, the CDR3 reads TGTGCCAGCAGTAACAACAGGGCCCTAGCCGAGCAGTACTTC.

This chain joins TRBV19 and TRBJ2-5; TRBD2 agrees at 10 bases. Germline assignment: CDR1 LNHDA and CDR2 SQIVND (reference sequence). Germline trimming cut 3 bases from V and 7 bases from J; bases unmatched to any gene: 8. This CDR3 comprises 15 residues. In nucleotides, the CDR3 is TGTGCCAGTAGTATCAAGGTAGCGGGGGGAATGACCCAGTACTTC. Amino acids: CASSIKVAGGMTQYF.

The V call is TRBV18, the J call TRBJ2-5; TRBD2 aligns across 10 bases. Germline CDR1 KGHSH, CDR2 LQKENI. The CDR3 length is 16 residues. V trimming: 3 bases; J trimming: 1 base; junction bases outside the gene matches: 5. CDR3 nucleotides: TGTGCCAGCTCACCGCTAGCGGGAGAAAGCCAAGAGACCCAGTACTTC. This gives the protein CASSPLAGESQETQYF.

The genes are TRBV6-5 and TRBJ2-5; maybe TRBD2 (5 bases). Per the germline V gene, CDR1 is MNHEY and CDR2 is SVGAGI. The CDR3 totals 11 residues. The V and J ends lost 7 bases and 7 bases respectively, with 10 bases between them. CDR3 amino acids: CASTRGPTQYF. DNA for the CDR3: TGTGCCAGCACCCGAGGGCCGACCCAGTACTTC.

This chain uses TRBV5-1 with TRBJ1-2, with unresolved D. The CDR3 is 15 residues long. Germline loops: CDR1 SGHRS, CDR2 YFSETQ. The germline V and J ends were trimmed by 2 bases and 2 bases, with 13 bases remaining between them. The CDR3 DNA is TGCGCCAGCAGCTTAGCCGGACGCCCCAACTATGGCTACACCTTC. This gives the protein CASSLAGRPNYGYTF.